Only one count was recorded for the clone carrying this T cell receptor (beta chain). Its antigen is still unknown. Data came from immunoSEQ multiplex PCR; TCRdb stores just in-frame clones and leaves some out. The sample yields over 150,000 clones, about nine tenths seen once. This sample stems from a study of T cell responses to AZD1222 COVID-19 vaccine. Study summary: Second doses at about 4 or about 12 weeks were pooled. General study results and limits: Sampling captured repertoires only after the peak T cell response. Along spike, vaccine-associated CD4 TCRs were found throughout, with dominance at 160-218 and 743-854. Spike-specific TCR breadth rose after two AZD1222 doses, and depth rose as well.

The CDR3 loop spans 14 amino acids. V lost 1 base and J lost 7, with 11 bases in between. Germline loops: CDR1 SEHNR, CDR2 FQNEAQ (reference sequence). This chain uses TRBV7-9 with TRBJ1-5; D is perhaps TRBD1 (6 bases). The starting material was peripheral blood, obtained on day 0 of AZD1222 vaccination. This clonotype was sampled from an adult in good health. The CDR3 is CASSLGAGEQPQHF. CDR3 in DNA: TGTGCCAGCAGCTTAGGGGCAGGGGAACAGCCCCAGCATTTT.